The 4 T cell receptor beta chains below were found in one sample sequenced in a study of spatial heterogeneity in lung cancer. Whole-study findings and limits: How many expanded intratumoral alpha and beta TCRs were present tracked the tumor mutation count, which was a count of nonsynonymous mutations.

Time point here: sample taken at primary tumor resection. TCRdb analysed the 5' RACE reads with MiXCR anew, one entry per CDR3 protein. The sample has fewer than 15,000 distinct CDR3 sequences, around 5.4% seen once; the top ten hold 8.5% to 14%. Antigens for these TCRs are unknown. Material: lung tumor tissue, obtained at surgery. The receptor source for this set is a female donor with early-stage non-small cell lung cancer.

Comments on this clonotype: The library was designed around alpha chains, so this beta chain is a stray read whose abundance carries little weight. The chain employs TRBV13 and TRBJ2-3; 12 nucleotides align to TRBD2. With 2 bases clipped from V and 2 bases from J, the junction kept 5 bases outside the gene matches. The CDR3 sequence is 17 residues long. Germline CDR1 is PRHDT and CDR2 is FYEKMQ (reference sequence). The CDR3 DNA reads TGTGCCAGCAGCTTACGGACTAGCGGGAACCCCACAGATACGCAGTATTTT. Translation gives CASSLRTSGNPTDTQYF. The complete variable domain, with remaining parts taken from reference TRBV13 and TRBJ2-3, reads AAGVIQSPRHLIKEKRETATLKCYPIPRHDTVYWYQQGPGQDPQFLISFYEKMQSDKGSIPDRFSAQQFSDYHSELNMSSLELGDSALYFCASSLRTSGNPTDTQYFGPGTRLTVL.

Worth noting for this clonotype: This beta chain slipped into a library made for alpha chains as a stray read, so its size is not meaningful. This chain connects TRBV13 to TRBJ2-5; D is unresolved. Deletions cut 2 bases from V and 3 bases from J, with 16 bases between. CDR1 and CDR2 from the germline V gene are PRHDT and FYEKMQ (reference sequence). The CDR3 has 16 residues. The CDR3 DNA follows: TGTGCCAGCAGCTTATCTATTGACCTAGTGGAAGAGACCCAGTACTTC. It yields the protein CASSLSIDLVEETQYF.

This clonotype was seen only once. Since the library was made to target alpha chains, this beta chain is a stray read and its abundance is not meaningful. V gene TRBV9 combines with J gene TRBJ2-3, with 12 bases fitting TRBD2. The junction had 7 bases not matched to a gene; V was cut back by 0 bases and J by 5 bases. This CDR3 has 17 amino acids. Germline CDR1 SGDLS, CDR2 YYNGEE. CDR3 bases: TGTGCCAGCAGCGTAGACCTAGCGGGGGGGCCAGGAGATACGCAGTATTTT. This codes for CASSVDLAGGPGDTQYF.

This clonotype was counted many times. The size of this beta chain means little, since it is a stray read in a library made for alpha chains. The chain combines TRBV10-1 with TRBJ1-1; TRBD1 agrees at 10 bases. Trimming removed 2 bases from V and 6 bases from J; junction bases left unmatched: 3. This CDR3 contains 14 residues. The germline CDR1 and CDR2 sequences are WNHNN and SYGVQD (reference sequence). The CDR3 loop is CASSEPGQGAEAFF. As DNA, the CDR3 is TGCGCCAGCAGTGAGCCCGGACAGGGGGCTGAAGCTTTCTTT.